This T cell receptor beta chain was observed in a study of T cells after yellow fever vaccination. Regarding the study as a whole: Booster samples showed a return of most primary-vaccination clones (roughly 96% CD4, 85% to 90% CD8). The study found a weaker secondary response that peaked faster, day 5 versus 15.

This clonotype was recorded a few times. Its antigen is not known. In germline, CDR1 is ENHRY, CDR2 SYGVKD. The CDR3 loop spans 16 amino acids. V was pared by 0 bases and J by 0 bases, with 9 bases between. TCRdb independently ran MiXCR on the 5' RACE reads; one entry per CDR3 protein. The data show about 580,000 distinct CDR3 sequences, about a sixth seen once. The sequence came from a young man who received the YFV17D yellow fever vaccine. The sample here was PBMCs, taken 4 to 5 days after the first yellow fever vaccination. This chain links TRBV10-3 with TRBJ2-4, with no clear D. The CDR3 sequence: CAISESGSLAKNIQYF. CDR3 bases: TGTGCCATCAGTGAGTCAGGGTCACTAGCCAAAAACATTCAGTACTTC.